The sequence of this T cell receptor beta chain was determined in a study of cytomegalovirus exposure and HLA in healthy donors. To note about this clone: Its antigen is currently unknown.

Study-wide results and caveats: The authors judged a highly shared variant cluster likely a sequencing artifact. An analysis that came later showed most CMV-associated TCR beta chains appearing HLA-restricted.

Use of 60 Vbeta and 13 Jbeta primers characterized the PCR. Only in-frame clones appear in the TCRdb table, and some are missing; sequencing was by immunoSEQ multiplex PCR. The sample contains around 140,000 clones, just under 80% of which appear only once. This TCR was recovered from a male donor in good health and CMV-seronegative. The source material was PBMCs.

In DNA form, the CDR3 reads TGTGCCAGCTCACTGACGCAGGGATGGGAGACCCAGTACTTC. It codes for CASSLTQGWETQYF. The rearrangement links TRBV18 to TRBJ2-5; D might be TRBD1 (5 bases). Germline V gene sequence: CDR1 KGHSH, CDR2 LQKENI. Trimming removed 4 bases from V and 5 bases from J, with 14 bases in between. This CDR3 comprises 14 residues.